The clone carrying this TCR beta chain was seen only a few times. Antigen specificity is unknown. The data belong to a study of T cell repertoires in cytomegalovirus infection. Study as a whole: HLA-B-restricted CMV epitopes that are well studied were used alongside recently identified HLA-C-restricted ones. Indications came from public TCR beta signatures; they pointed to CMV infection and to a matching HLA type.

TCRdb reprocessed the reads with MiXCR, giving one entry per CDR3 protein. The sample includes 600,000 to 700,000 distinct CDR3 sequences, approximately 33% of them seen just once. Per the germline V gene, CDR1 is LNHNV and CDR2 is YYDKDF (reference sequence). Trimming removed 0 bases from V and 9 bases from J; junction bases left unmatched: 8. The CDR3 has 16 residues. The input for sequencing was cultured PBMCs, taken from culture after CMV antigen stimulation. The rearrangement links TRBV15 to TRBJ1-6, with 7 bases lining up with TRBD1. The receptor was isolated from a human donor in good health (CMV status not recorded). Some clones in this sample may be carry-over from other donors' samples. The DNA of the CDR3 is TGTGCCACCAGCAGAGAGTGGGACAGTCAAGGTTCACCCCTCCACTTT. Its protein is CATSREWDSQGSPLHF.